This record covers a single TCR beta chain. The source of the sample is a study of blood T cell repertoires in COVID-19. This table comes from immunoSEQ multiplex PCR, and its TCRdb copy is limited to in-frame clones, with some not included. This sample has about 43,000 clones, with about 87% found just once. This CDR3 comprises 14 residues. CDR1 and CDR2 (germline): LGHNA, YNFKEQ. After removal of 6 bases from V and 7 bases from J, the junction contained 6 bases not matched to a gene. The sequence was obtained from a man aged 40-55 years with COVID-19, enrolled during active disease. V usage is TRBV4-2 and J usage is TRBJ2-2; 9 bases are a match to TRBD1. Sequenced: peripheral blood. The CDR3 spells CASRVQGADGELFF. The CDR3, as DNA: TGTGCCAGCAGAGTACAGGGGGCCGACGGGGAGCTGTTTTTT.